Presented here are 24 T cell receptor beta chains from one specimen sequenced in a study of blood T cell repertoires in COVID-19. The repertoire was sequenced with immunoSEQ multiplex PCR; TCRdb's copy has only in-frame clones and lacks some. The sample has a few hundred thousand clones; roughly 86% are singletons. The sample was peripheral blood. Receptors were obtained from a woman in her forties or fifties with acute or convalescent COVID-19.

This chain links TRBV5-6 with TRBJ2-1, with TRBD2 identical over 10 bases. The CDR3 totals 15 residues. Germline loops: CDR1 SGHDT, CDR2 YYEEEE. The junction had 8 bases not matched to a gene; V was cut back by 4 bases and J by 7 bases. The CDR3, as DNA: TGTGCCAGCAGCCTCTCTAGCGGGAGTGAGAATGAGCAGTTCTTC. It specifies CASSLSSGSENEQFF.

The rearrangement joins TRBV28 to TRBJ1-1, with D perhaps matching TRBD1 (5 bases). CDR1 is MDHEN and CDR2 is SYDVKM in the germline V gene. V was cut by 5 bases and J by 13 bases, with 17 bases left in between. The CDR3 runs to 12 residues. CDR3 bases: TGTGCCAGCAGTCTACCTGGCAGGGTCTGTTTCTTT. Its translation: CASSLPGRVCFF.

This rearrangement joins TRBV28 to TRBJ1-6; TRBD1 is a possible D gene (5 bases). V was trimmed by 8 bases and J by 5 bases, leaving 10 bases between them. The CDR3 is 13 amino acids. CDR1 is MDHEN, CDR2 SYDVKM, per germline. CDR3 sequence (DNA): TGTGCCAGCGGGGCAGCTAATAATTCACCCCTCCACTTT. Translated, it gives CASGAANNSPLHF.

The chain couples TRBV5-4 to TRBJ2-2; D uncertain. The CDR3 spans 16 residues. The V and J ends lost 6 bases and 4 bases respectively, with 19 bases between them. From germline, CDR1 is SGHNT and CDR2 YYREEE (reference sequence). Here the CDR3 DNA reads TGTGCCAGCACCTCCTCGCGACGGAGCCCCACCGGGGAGCTGTTTTTT. Translating gives CASTSSRRSPTGELFF.

The rearrangement uses TRBV9 and TRBJ2-1, with 11 bases that match TRBD2. The germline CDR1 and CDR2 sequences are SGDLS and YYNGEE. CDR3 length equals 16 residues. J gave up 2 bases and V 3 bases, and 4 bases lay outside the gene matches. The CDR3 DNA reads as TGTGCCAGCAGCGCCCTACTAGCGGGAGCCTACAATGAGCAGTTCTTC. This codes for CASSALLAGAYNEQFF.

This clone was recorded only once. The chain has TRBV9 and TRBJ2-1, with 7 bases fitting TRBD2. Trimming at V came to 3 bases and at J to 7 bases, leaving 22 bases not matched to a gene. Germline V lookup: CDR1 SGDLS, CDR2 YYNGEE. The CDR3 is 19 amino acids. The CDR3: CASSDSVLALAGVRNEQFF. CDR3 DNA sequence: TGTGCCAGCAGCGACTCCGTCCTAGCTCTGGCGGGAGTTAGGAATGAGCAGTTCTTC.

The gene calls are TRBV5-1 and TRBJ2-1, with TRBD2 as a possible D gene (6 bases). CDR3 length equals 15 residues. Per the germline V gene, CDR1 is SGHRS and CDR2 is YFSETQ. With 4 bases removed from V and 4 bases from J, the gap between germline ends came to 15 bases. As DNA, the CDR3 is TGCGCCAGCAGCGTGGCGGGACTCCAATACAATGAGCAGTTCTTC. The encoded protein is CASSVAGLQYNEQFF.

The chain has TRBV4-1 and TRBJ1-1; D is possibly TRBD1 (6 bases). CDR1 is MGHRA, CDR2 YSYEKL, per germline. With 4 bases removed from V and 5 bases from J, the gap between germline ends came to 17 bases. This CDR3 comprises 15 residues. The CDR3 sequence is CASSLGAGGRTEAFF. Written as DNA, the CDR3 is TGCGCCAGCAGCCTAGGGGCGGGGGGCAGGACTGAAGCTTTCTTT.

The chain has TRBV5-5 and TRBJ1-5; no firm D call. CDR1 and CDR2 from the germline V gene are SGHKS and YYEKEE (reference sequence). V lost 2 bases to trimming and J lost 1 base, with 7 bases between them. This CDR3 contains 14 residues. This chain's CDR3 is CASSFDRSNQPQHF. The CDR3 DNA reads as TGTGCCAGCAGCTTCGATCGGAGCAATCAGCCCCAGCATTTT.

CDR3 DNA: TGTGCCAGCAGTTCCCCGGGGACATATCCTACGAACACTGAAGCTTTCTTT. It specifies CASSSPGTYPTNTEAFF. J is TRBJ1-1 and V is TRBV28; tentatively, D is TRBD1 (6 bases). Trimming shortened V by 4 bases and J by 1 base, and 19 bases separated the two germline ends. This CDR3 is built from 17 residues. Germline V gives CDR1 MDHEN, CDR2 SYDVKM.

The V and J genes are TRBV28 and TRBJ2-3, with D uncertain. This CDR3 comprises 15 residues. Per the germline V gene, CDR1 is MDHEN and CDR2 is SYDVKM. Trimming pared 5 bases from V and 5 bases from J, leaving 17 bases between. CDR3 nucleotides: TGTGCCAGCAGTCTCCTGACCCCAGGCCGAGATACGCAGTATTTT. Protein sequence: CASSLLTPGRDTQYF.

This chain links TRBV7-8 with TRBJ2-5; 13 nucleotides match TRBD2. J was trimmed by 5 bases and V by 5 bases; bases with no gene match: 8. There are 16 residues in the CDR3. Germline V gene sequence: CDR1 SGHVS, CDR2 FQNEAQ. The CDR3 DNA is TGTGCCAGCAGCGGAAGGACTAGCGGGAGTTCGGAGACCCAGTACTTC. Its translation: CASSGRTSGSSETQYF.

The genes are TRBV28 and TRBJ2-7, with D possibly TRBD1 on 6 matching bases. CDR3 length equals 13 residues. The ends were cut back, 6 bases at V and 6 bases at J, with 15 bases in the middle. From germline, CDR1 is MDHEN and CDR2 SYDVKM. The CDR3 sequence is CASRVTHRAEQYF. The CDR3 DNA follows: TGTGCCAGCAGAGTGACCCACAGGGCCGAGCAGTACTTC.

The chain couples TRBV4-2 to TRBJ2-5, with D hard to call. The germline V gene encodes CDR1 LGHNA and CDR2 YNFKEQ. This CDR3 spans 11 amino acids. V was trimmed by 2 bases and J by 5 bases, leaving 3 bases between them. The CDR3, as DNA: TGTGCCAGCAGCCAACATGAGACCCAGTACTTC. Translating it yields CASSQHETQYF.

This clone appeared a single time. The rearrangement joins TRBV3-1 (or the pseudogene TRBV3-2) to TRBJ2-5; D gene unclear. The V gene lost 5 bases and the J gene lost 5 bases, with 6 bases spanning the gap. The CDR3 extends over 11 amino acids. CDR1 is LGHDT, CDR2 YNNKEL, per germline (reference sequence). CDR3: CASSSMETQYF. CDR3 coding DNA: TGTGCCAGCAGCTCAATGGAGACCCAGTACTTC.

The chain recombines TRBV7-3 with TRBJ1-1, with D possibly TRBD1 on 5 matching bases. This CDR3 has 14 amino acids. V was pared by 1 base and J by 5 bases, with 11 bases between. The germline CDR1 and CDR2 sequences are SGHTA and FQGTGA. CDR3 DNA sequence: TGTGCCAGCAGCTTAAGCGGGGGTTTTACTGAAGCTTTCTTT. This gives the protein CASSLSGGFTEAFF.

V gene TRBV18 combines with J gene TRBJ2-3, with TRBD2 identical over 9 bases. Unmatched junction bases numbered 13, after V lost 6 bases and J lost 0 bases. The germline V gene has CDR1 KGHSH and CDR2 LQKENI. CDR3 length: 18 residues. The CDR3, as DNA: TGTGCCAGCTCCTCACGACAGGCTAGCGGGGCTAGCACAGATACGCAGTATTTT. Residues: CASSSRQASGASTDTQYF.

This chain's CDR3 is CASSSRQGAIGNTIYF. The CDR3 DNA sequence: TGTGCCAGCAGTTCTAGGCAGGGGGCAATTGGAAACACCATATATTTT. The V call is TRBV27, the J call TRBJ1-3, with 8 bases lining up with TRBD1. CDR3 length: 16 residues. V lost 4 bases, J lost 3 bases, and 8 bases stayed unmatched. From germline, CDR1 is MNHEY and CDR2 SMNVEV (reference sequence).

The rearrangement joins TRBV3-1 (or the pseudogene TRBV3-2) to TRBJ2-3; perhaps TRBD1 as D (6 bases). V was cut by 6 bases and J by 2 bases, with 12 bases left in between. From germline, CDR1 is LGHDT and CDR2 YNNKEL (reference sequence). The CDR3 runs to 14 residues. CDR3 sequence (DNA): TGTGCCAGCAGTCGGACAGCATACACAGATACGCAGTATTTT. Translating it yields CASSRTAYTDTQYF.

The chain uses TRBV11-2 and TRBJ2-7; no definite D call. The germline V gene has CDR1 SGHAT and CDR2 FQNNGV. The CDR3 totals 11 residues. V was clipped by 7 bases and J by 6 bases, with 10 bases between them. DNA for the CDR3: TGTGCCAGCACCCTAGGTTTCGAGCAGTACTTC. Translating it yields CASTLGFEQYF.

CDR3 loop: CASRSTGIKETQYF. CDR3 in DNA: TGTGCCAGCAGAAGTACAGGGATAAAAGAGACCCAGTACTTC. The rearrangement uses TRBV6-5 and TRBJ2-5; maybe TRBD1 (6 bases). CDR3 length: 14 amino acids. Germline lookup yields CDR1 MNHEY and CDR2 SVGAGI. Trimming removed 6 bases at V and 3 bases at J, with 14 bases between.

This chain joins TRBV5-1 and TRBJ1-1; D unclear. CDR3 size: 13 residues. V was shortened by 4 bases and J by 5 bases, with 12 bases between the two germline ends. Germline values: CDR1 SGHRS, CDR2 YFSETQ. The CDR3 DNA reads TGCGCCAGCAGCCTGAGCACGGGGACTGAAGCTTTCTTT. This gives the protein CASSLSTGTEAFF.

This clone was recorded a few times. The V gene is TRBV6-2 or TRBV6-3, the J gene TRBJ2-7, with a weak D call TRBD2 (5 bases). This CDR3 contains 13 residues. The V end lost 2 bases, the J end lost 3 bases, and 8 bases lay between the germline ends. Looked up from germline, CDR1 is MNHEY and CDR2 is SVGEGT. Written as DNA, the CDR3 is TGTGCCAGCAGTTACAACCGGGACTACGAGCAGTACTTC. As protein: CASSYNRDYEQYF.

The V and J genes are TRBV5-1 and TRBJ2-1, with D uncertain. Germline V gene sequence: CDR1 SGHRS, CDR2 YFSETQ. Trimming took 0 bases from V and 5 from J, leaving 9 bases between them. CDR3 length equals 14 residues. CDR3 DNA sequence: TGCGCCAGCAGCTTGGATCGCTACGACAATGAGCAGTTCTTC. Protein: CASSLDRYDNEQFF.